Below are 5 T cell receptor beta chains sequenced from a single sample in a study of blood T cell repertoires in COVID-19. The protocol was immunoSEQ multiplex PCR, while the TCRdb copy is restricted to in-frame clones and leaves out a portion. The table has about 250,000 clones, around 88% seen once. Specimen: peripheral blood. Receptors originate from a woman of 80 years or more with COVID-19, enrolled during active disease.

This rearrangement joins TRBV2 to TRBJ1-2, with 8 positions matching TRBD1. The CDR3 is 13 amino acids. Germline trimming cut 6 bases from V and 4 bases from J; bases unmatched to any gene: 4. Germline CDR1 reads SNHLY; CDR2 reads FYNNEI. The CDR3 spells CASRGTGPYGYTF. The CDR3 DNA is TGTGCCAGCAGGGGGACAGGTCCCTATGGCTACACCTTC.

This chain uses TRBV5-4 with TRBJ2-7; 10 nucleotides line up with TRBD1. Per germline, CDR1 SGHNT and CDR2 YYREEE (reference sequence). The ends lost 4 bases at V and 9 bases at J; junction bases unmatched: 10. The CDR3 has 14 amino acids. The CDR3 sequence is CASSGAGTGEVQYF. CDR3 in DNA: TGTGCCAGCAGCGGGGCCGGGACAGGGGAGGTGCAGTACTTC.

The gene calls are TRBV5-1 and TRBJ2-2, with 13 bases identical to TRBD2. Looked up from germline, CDR1 is SGHRS and CDR2 is YFSETQ. Trimming cost V 2 bases and J 0 bases; bases outside gene matches: 7. This CDR3 region has 19 residues. CDR3 region: CASSFPQGLAGSNTGELFF. In DNA form, the CDR3 reads TGCGCCAGCAGCTTCCCCCAGGGACTAGCGGGGTCGAACACCGGGGAGCTGTTTTTT.

The J gene is TRBJ1-2, the V gene TRBV10-3, with 9 bases that match TRBD1. Trimming at V came to 3 bases and at J to 4 bases, leaving 6 bases not matched to a gene. The CDR3 has 15 residues. Germline CDR1 ENHRY, CDR2 SYGVKD. CDR3 residues: CAISDLDRGIYGYTF. The CDR3 nucleotides read TGTGCCATCAGTGATTTGGACAGGGGTATCTATGGCTACACCTTC.

This clone was counted a single time. J is TRBJ2-3 and V is TRBV7-2; no reliable D call. V lost 5 bases and J lost 2, with 11 bases in between. The CDR3 is 14 amino acids. Germline CDR1 is SGHTA and CDR2 is FQGNSA. CDR3 sequence: CASSLVGPTDTQYF. The DNA for the CDR3 is TGTGCCAGCAGCCTCGTCGGTCCCACAGATACGCAGTATTTT.